This TCR beta chain came from a study of blood T cell repertoires in COVID-19. Study information: The analysed material was cDNA or gDNA that came from T cells, B-cell-depleted T cells, or PBMCs.

Under the authors' procedure: Reference gene primers were amplified, and this amplification served to estimate nucleated cell counts. Assay used: immunoSEQ multiplex PCR; TCRdb lists only in-frame clones, some missing. From that table come the V and J calls and clone size; the DNA was used to work out D and trimming. This sample has some 75,000 clones, with nearly 90% found just once. Germline V gene data show CDR1 as LGHDT and CDR2 as YNNKEL (reference sequence). Trimming pared 1 base from V and 2 bases from J, leaving 12 bases between. CDR3 length: 15 residues. The receptor was isolated from a man in his 70s with active or convalescent COVID-19. The chain recombines TRBV3-1 (or the pseudogene TRBV3-2) with TRBJ2-7; TRBD2 is a possible D gene (5 bases). The sequencing sample was made of peripheral blood. CDR3 loop: CASSQGSVATYEQYF. Written as DNA, the CDR3 is TGTGCCAGCAGCCAAGGTAGTGTAGCGACCTACGAGCAGTACTTC.